The 12 T cell receptor beta chains presented below share a single source sample, sequenced in a study of blood T cell repertoires in COVID-19. Only in-frame clones appear in the TCRdb table, and some are missing; sequencing was by immunoSEQ multiplex PCR. The data contain 250,000 to 350,000 clones, around 87% of them singletons. Specimen: peripheral blood. These receptors all come from a woman aged 25 to 39 who had recovered from COVID-19.

The V call is TRBV5-1, the J call TRBJ2-1, with D perhaps TRBD2 (6 bases). V shed 4 bases and J shed 4 bases, with 12 bases lying between them. The length of the CDR3 is 14 residues. Germline V CDR1 and CDR2: SGHRS, YFSETQ. The CDR3 DNA reads TGCGCCAGCAGCCTATCGGGGGATTACAATGAGCAGTTCTTC. As protein: CASSLSGDYNEQFF.

The chain combines TRBV3-1 (or the pseudogene TRBV3-2) with TRBJ2-5; D gene uncertain. The CDR3 is 16 residues long. The germline gives CDR1 LGHDT, CDR2 YNNKEL (reference sequence). V was clipped by 1 base and J by 1 base, with 13 bases between them. CDR3 loop: CASSQGKSRTQETQYF. In DNA form, the CDR3 reads TGTGCCAGCAGCCAAGGAAAGTCGAGAACCCAAGAGACCCAGTACTTC.

This clone has just one count. The chain couples TRBV6-6 to TRBJ2-7; 7 bases are a match to TRBD2. With V trimmed by 2 bases and J by 3 bases, 4 bases remained unmatched. In germline, CDR1 is MNHNY, CDR2 SVGAGI (reference sequence). This CDR3 region has 14 residues. CDR3 loop: CASSYRLAVYEQYF. CDR3 nucleotide sequence: TGTGCCAGCAGTTACCGGCTAGCGGTCTACGAGCAGTACTTC.

This clone was found a few times. J is TRBJ1-2 and V is TRBV27; D not certain. The CDR3 is made up of 10 amino acids. CDR1 is MNHEY and CDR2 is SMNVEV in the germline V gene (reference sequence). Deletions cut 2 bases from V and 8 bases from J, with 3 bases between. CDR3 in amino acids: CASSLEGYTF. CDR3 coding DNA: TGTGCCAGCAGTTTAGAGGGCTACACCTTC.

V gene TRBV2 combines with J gene TRBJ2-1, with D perhaps matching TRBD1 (5 bases). Trimming took 9 bases from V and 2 from J, leaving 11 bases between them. This CDR3 has 13 amino acids. Germline CDR1 reads SNHLY; CDR2 reads FYNNEI. This CDR3 reads CASALTAYNEQFF. The CDR3 DNA follows: TGTGCCAGTGCCTTGACAGCCTACAATGAGCAGTTCTTC. The whole variable domain, remainder taken from reference TRBV2 and TRBJ2-1, is EPEVTQTPSHQVTQMGQEVILRCVPISNHLYFYWYRQILGQKVEFLVSFYNNEISEKSEIFDDQFSVERPDGSNFTLKIRSTKLEDSAMYFCASALTAYNEQFFGPGTRLTVL.

The chain recombines TRBV7-9 with TRBJ2-7; unclear D gene. Trimming shortened V by 1 base and J by 3 bases, and 7 bases separated the two germline ends. CDR1 is SEHNR, CDR2 FQNEAQ, per germline (reference sequence). This CDR3 has 13 residues. The CDR3 region has the DNA TGTGCCAGCAGCTTAGTAGCAATCTACGAGCAGTACTTC. It is translated as CASSLVAIYEQYF.

The chain recombines TRBV2 with TRBJ2-4, with D unclear. This CDR3 spans 14 amino acids. Trimming shortened V by 2 bases and J by 8 bases, and 13 bases separated the two germline ends. The germline V gene encodes CDR1 SNHLY and CDR2 FYNNEI. This CDR3 reads CASSEILTIDIQYF. As DNA, the CDR3 is TGTGCCAGCAGTGAAATACTAACTATAGACATTCAGTACTTC.

J is TRBJ1-4 and V is TRBV7-9; weak D call: TRBD1 (5 bases). V was cut by 5 bases and J by 4 bases, with 17 bases left in between. Germline V gene data show CDR1 as SEHNR and CDR2 as FQNEAQ (reference sequence). The CDR3 is made up of 16 amino acids. CDR3 sequence reads: CASSRTYPQGNEKLFF. CDR3 bases: TGTGCCAGCAGCCGAACCTACCCGCAGGGTAATGAAAAACTGTTTTTT.

The chain combines TRBV19 with TRBJ1-6, with 9 nucleotides matching TRBD1. CDR1 and CDR2 from the germline V gene are LNHDA and SQIVND (reference sequence). V lost 7 bases to trimming and J lost 10 bases; unmatched junction nucleotides: 5. This CDR3 comprises 13 residues. As DNA, the CDR3 is TGTGCCAGTAATAACAGGGGGCAATCACCCCTCCACTTT. Translating it yields CASNNRGQSPLHF.

CDR3 residues: CASSERGTGEDTIYF. In DNA, the CDR3 is TGTGCCAGCAGTGAAAGGGGGACAGGTGAAGACACCATATATTTT. This sequence joins TRBV2 and TRBJ1-3; 8 nucleotides match TRBD1. V trimming: 2 bases; J trimming: 8 bases; junction bases outside the gene matches: 8. The CDR3 runs 15 residues. Germline V gene data show CDR1 as SNHLY and CDR2 as FYNNEI.

The V gene is TRBV20-1, the J gene TRBJ2-1; D is ambiguous. Germline CDR1 DFQATT, CDR2 SNEGSKA (reference sequence). Trimming removed 3 bases from V and 4 bases from J, with 10 bases in between. The CDR3 contains 13 residues. DNA of the CDR3: TGCAGTGCTAGTAGCCCCGAATACAATGAGCAGTTCTTC. Protein: CSASSPEYNEQFF.

The gene calls are TRBV9 and TRBJ1-5; a weak D match, TRBD1 (6 bases). Per the germline V gene, CDR1 is SGDLS and CDR2 is YYNGEE. The CDR3 has 20 amino acids. V lost 6 bases and J 6 bases, leaving 34 bases between the germline ends. The CDR3 loop is CASTAPYTGWGVFLFQPQHF. The CDR3 DNA is TGTGCCAGCACCGCCCCATATACAGGGTGGGGAGTTTTTCTCTTTCAGCCCCAGCATTTT.